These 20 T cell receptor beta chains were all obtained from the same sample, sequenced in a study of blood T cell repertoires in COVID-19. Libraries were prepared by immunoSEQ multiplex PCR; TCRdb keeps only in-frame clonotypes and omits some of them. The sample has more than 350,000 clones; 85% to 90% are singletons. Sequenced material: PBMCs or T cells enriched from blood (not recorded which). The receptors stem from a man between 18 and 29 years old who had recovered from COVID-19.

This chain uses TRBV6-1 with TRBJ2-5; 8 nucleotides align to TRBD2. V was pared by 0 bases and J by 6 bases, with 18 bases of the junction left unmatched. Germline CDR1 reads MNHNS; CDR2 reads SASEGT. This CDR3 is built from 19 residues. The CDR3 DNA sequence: TGTGCCAGCAGTGAAGCACTCGTAATAATGGGCGGGAGGAAGCAGACCCAGTACTTC. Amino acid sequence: CASSEALVIMGGRKQTQYF.

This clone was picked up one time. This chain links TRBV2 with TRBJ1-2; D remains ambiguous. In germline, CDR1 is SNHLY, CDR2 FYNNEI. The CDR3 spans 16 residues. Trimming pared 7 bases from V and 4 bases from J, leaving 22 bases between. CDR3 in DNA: TGTGCCAGCACTATGATAGGGTGGGAGCTCGGCTATGGCTACACCTTC. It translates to CASTMIGWELGYGYTF. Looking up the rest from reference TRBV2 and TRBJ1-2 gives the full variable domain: EPEVTQTPSHQVTQMGQEVILRCVPISNHLYFYWYRQILGQKVEFLVSFYNNEISEKSEIFDDQFSVERPDGSNFTLKIRSTKLEDSAMYFCASTMIGWELGYGYTFGSGTRLTVV.

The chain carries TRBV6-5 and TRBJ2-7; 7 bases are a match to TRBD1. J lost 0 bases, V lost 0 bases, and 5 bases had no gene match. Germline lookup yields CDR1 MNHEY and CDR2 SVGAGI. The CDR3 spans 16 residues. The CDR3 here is CASSYSAAGGSYEQYF. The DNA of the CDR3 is TGTGCCAGCAGTTACTCCGCGGCAGGGGGCTCCTACGAGCAGTACTTC.

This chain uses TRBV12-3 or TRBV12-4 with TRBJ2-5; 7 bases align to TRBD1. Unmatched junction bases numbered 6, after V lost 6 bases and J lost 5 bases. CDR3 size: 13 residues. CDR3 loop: CASRIGGAETQYF. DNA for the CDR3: TGTGCCAGCAGGATAGGGGGCGCGGAGACCCAGTACTTC.

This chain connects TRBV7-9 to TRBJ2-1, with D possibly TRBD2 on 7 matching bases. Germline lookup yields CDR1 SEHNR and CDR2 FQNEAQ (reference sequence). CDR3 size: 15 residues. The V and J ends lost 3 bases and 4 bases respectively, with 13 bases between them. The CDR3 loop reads CASSFSRGTYNEQFF. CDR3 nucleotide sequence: TGTGCCAGCAGCTTTTCGCGGGGGACATACAATGAGCAGTTCTTC.

The CDR3 nucleotides read TGCGCCTCGACAGGAAAGGAGACTGAAGCTTTCTTT. This codes for CASTGKETEAFF. The genes are TRBV4-3 and TRBJ1-1; possible D gene TRBD1, 6 bases. Germline V gives CDR1 LGHNA, CDR2 YSLEER. The CDR3 spans 12 residues. V lost 11 bases and J 5 bases, leaving 15 bases between the germline ends.

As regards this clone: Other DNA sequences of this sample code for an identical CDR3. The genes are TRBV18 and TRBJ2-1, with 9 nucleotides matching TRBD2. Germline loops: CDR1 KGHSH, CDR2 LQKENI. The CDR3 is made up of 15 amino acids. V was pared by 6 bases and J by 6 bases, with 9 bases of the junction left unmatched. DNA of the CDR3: TGTGCCAGCTCCCCGGCTAGCGGGACTGGCAATGAGCAGTTCTTC. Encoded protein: CASSPASGTGNEQFF.

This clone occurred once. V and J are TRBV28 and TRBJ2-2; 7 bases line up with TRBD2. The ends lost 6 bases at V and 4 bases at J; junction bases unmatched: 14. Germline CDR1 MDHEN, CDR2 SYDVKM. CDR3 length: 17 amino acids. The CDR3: CASSRVSLAEFTGELFF. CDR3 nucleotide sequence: TGTGCCAGCAGCCGAGTCAGCCTAGCGGAATTCACCGGGGAGCTGTTTTTT.

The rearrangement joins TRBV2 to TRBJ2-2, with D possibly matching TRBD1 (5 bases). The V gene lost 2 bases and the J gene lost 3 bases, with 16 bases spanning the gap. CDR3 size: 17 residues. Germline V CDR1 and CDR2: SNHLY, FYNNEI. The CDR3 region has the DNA TGTGCCAGCAGTGAACCAAGAGACAGAATAGACACCGGGGAGCTGTTTTTT. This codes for CASSEPRDRIDTGELFF.

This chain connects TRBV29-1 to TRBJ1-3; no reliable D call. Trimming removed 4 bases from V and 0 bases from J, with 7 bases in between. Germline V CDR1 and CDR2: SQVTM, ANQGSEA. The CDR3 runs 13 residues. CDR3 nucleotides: TGCAGCGTTGTCACACCCTCTGGAAACACCATATATTTT. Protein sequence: CSVVTPSGNTIYF.

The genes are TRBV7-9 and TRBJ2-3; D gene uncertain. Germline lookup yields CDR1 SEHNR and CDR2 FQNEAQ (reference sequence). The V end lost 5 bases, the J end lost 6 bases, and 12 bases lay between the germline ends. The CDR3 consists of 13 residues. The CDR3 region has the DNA TGTGCCAGCAGCGTTCGGGTTTCTGATACGCAGTATTTT. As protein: CASSVRVSDTQYF.

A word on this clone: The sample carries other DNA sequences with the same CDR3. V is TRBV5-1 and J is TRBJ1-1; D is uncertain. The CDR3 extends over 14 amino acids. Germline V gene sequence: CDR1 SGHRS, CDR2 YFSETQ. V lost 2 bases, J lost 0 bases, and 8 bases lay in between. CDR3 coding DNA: TGCGCCAGCAGCTTAGGTGGGCTGAACACTGAAGCTTTCTTT. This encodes CASSLGGLNTEAFF.

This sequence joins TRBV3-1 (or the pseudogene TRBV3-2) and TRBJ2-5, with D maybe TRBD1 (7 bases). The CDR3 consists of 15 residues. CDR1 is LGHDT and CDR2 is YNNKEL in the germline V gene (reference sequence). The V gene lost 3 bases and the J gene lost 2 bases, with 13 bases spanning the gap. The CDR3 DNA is TGTGCCAGCAGCCACCGACAGGGAGGACAAGAGACCCAGTACTTC. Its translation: CASSHRQGGQETQYF.

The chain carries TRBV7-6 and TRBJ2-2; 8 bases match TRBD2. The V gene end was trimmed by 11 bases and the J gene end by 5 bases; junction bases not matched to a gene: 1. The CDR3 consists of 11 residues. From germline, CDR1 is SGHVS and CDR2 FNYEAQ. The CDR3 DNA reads TGTGCCCCGGGGGGGACCGGGGAGCTGTTTTTT. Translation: CAPGGTGELFF.

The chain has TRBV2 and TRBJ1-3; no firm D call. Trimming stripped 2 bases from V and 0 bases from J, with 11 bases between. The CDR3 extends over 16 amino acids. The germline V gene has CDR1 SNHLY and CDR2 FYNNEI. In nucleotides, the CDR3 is TGTGCCAGCAGTGAATCCCAATACTCCTCTGGAAACACCATATATTTT. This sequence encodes CASSESQYSSGNTIYF. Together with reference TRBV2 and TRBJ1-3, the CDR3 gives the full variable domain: EPEVTQTPSHQVTQMGQEVILRCVPISNHLYFYWYRQILGQKVEFLVSFYNNEISEKSEIFDDQFSVERPDGSNFTLKIRSTKLEDSAMYFCASSESQYSSGNTIYFGEGSWLTVV.

This chain's CDR3 is CASSPHLAGGYNEQFF. The CDR3 nucleotides are TGTGCCAGCAGCCCTCACCTAGCGGGGGGTTACAATGAGCAGTTCTTC. This chain joins TRBV7-3 and TRBJ2-1; the match to TRBD2 covers 11 bases. The CDR3 is 16 amino acids. V lost 5 bases, J lost 4 bases, and 7 bases stayed unmatched. CDR1 and CDR2 (germline): SGHTA, FQGTGA. Combining the CDR3 with reference TRBV7-3 and TRBJ2-1 gives the whole variable domain GAGVSQTPSNKVTEKGKYVELRCDPISGHTALYWYRQSLGQGPEFLIYFQGTGAADDSGLPNDRFFAVRPEGSVSTLKIQRTERGDSAVYLCASSPHLAGGYNEQFFGPGTRLTVL.

DNA of the CDR3: TGTGCCAGCTCACCACAACTCTCGGGGATGGGCACCGGGGAGCTGTTTTTT. Encoded protein: CASSPQLSGMGTGELFF. J is TRBJ2-2 and V is TRBV18; the D gene is possibly TRBD2 (5 bases). This CDR3 has 17 amino acids. Germline V gene sequence: CDR1 KGHSH, CDR2 LQKENI. Trimming removed 1 base from V and 4 bases from J, with 16 bases in between.

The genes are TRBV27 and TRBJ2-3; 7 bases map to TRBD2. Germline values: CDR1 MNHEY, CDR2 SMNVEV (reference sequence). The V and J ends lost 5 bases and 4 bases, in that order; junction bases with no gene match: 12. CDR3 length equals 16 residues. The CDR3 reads CASSQYKSGKADTQYF. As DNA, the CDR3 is TGTGCCAGCAGTCAATATAAGAGCGGGAAGGCAGATACGCAGTATTTT.

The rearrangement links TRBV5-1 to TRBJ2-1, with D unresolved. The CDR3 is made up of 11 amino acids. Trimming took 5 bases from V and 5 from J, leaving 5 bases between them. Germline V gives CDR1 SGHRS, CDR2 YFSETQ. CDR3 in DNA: TGCGCCAGCAGAATAAACAATGAGCAGTTCTTC. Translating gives CASRINNEQFF.

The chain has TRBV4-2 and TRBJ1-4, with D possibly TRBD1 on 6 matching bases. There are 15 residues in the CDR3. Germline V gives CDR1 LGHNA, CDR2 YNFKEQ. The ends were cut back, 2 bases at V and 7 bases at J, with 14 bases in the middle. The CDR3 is CASSQITGFGEKLFF. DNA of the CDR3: TGTGCCAGCAGCCAAATAACAGGGTTTGGTGAAAAACTGTTTTTT.